These 8 T cell receptor beta chains came from one sample sequenced in a study of cytomegalovirus exposure and HLA in healthy donors. 13 Jbeta primers and 60 Vbeta primers were used for the PCR. Here immunoSEQ multiplex PCR was the method, and the copy in TCRdb shows in-frame clones only, minus some. The sample has 150,000 or so clones, approximately 72% seen once. Input material: PBMCs. These TCRs come from a female donor in good health and CMV-seronegative.

The chain links TRBV2 to TRBJ2-7; TRBD1 matches 10 bases. CDR1 and CDR2 (germline): SNHLY, FYNNEI. After removal of 8 bases from V and 4 bases from J, the junction contained 8 bases not matched to a gene. There are 14 residues in the CDR3. The CDR3 region has the DNA TGTGCCAGCTTGAACCGGGACAGGGGTTACGAGCAGTACTTC. Translating gives CASLNRDRGYEQYF.

The J gene is TRBJ2-7, the V gene TRBV6-6; 8 bases fit TRBD2. J was trimmed by 1 base and V by 4 bases; bases with no gene match: 6. The germline V gene encodes CDR1 MNHNY and CDR2 SVGAGI (reference sequence). There are 15 residues in the CDR3. In DNA, the CDR3 is TGTGCCAGCAGTTCACCCGGGGGGGCTTCCTACGAGCAGTACTTC. Protein: CASSSPGGASYEQYF.

The chain has TRBV5-1 and TRBJ2-3; D is possibly TRBD1 (6 bases). CDR1 SGHRS and CDR2 YFSETQ come from the germline V gene. Trimming cost V 4 bases and J 2 bases, with 14 bases left between them. CDR3 length: 15 amino acids. This CDR3 is CASSPGTLYTDTQYF. The CDR3 bases are TGCGCCAGCAGCCCCGGGACACTCTACACAGATACGCAGTATTTT.

The chain employs TRBV10-3 and TRBJ2-2; the D gene is possibly TRBD1 (5 bases). Germline values: CDR1 ENHRY, CDR2 SYGVKD. V dropped 3 bases and J dropped 1 base, with 6 bases sitting between them. The CDR3 totals 14 residues. In DNA, the CDR3 is TGTGCCATCAGTGACAGGGTGAACACCGGGGAGCTGTTTTTT. It codes for CAISDRVNTGELFF.

The chain joins TRBV4-2 to TRBJ2-1; 9 bases match TRBD2. The ends lost 1 base at V and 4 bases at J; junction bases unmatched: 5. The CDR3 has 16 amino acids. Germline V CDR1 and CDR2: LGHNA, YNFKEQ. CDR3 nucleotides: TGTGCCAGCAGCCAAGCGGCTCTAGCGGGGTACAATGAGCAGTTCTTC. It encodes CASSQAALAGYNEQFF.

The rearrangement links TRBV18 to TRBJ1-6, with 7 nucleotides matching TRBD1. Trimming at V came to 0 bases and at J to 4 bases, leaving 0 bases not matched to a gene. CDR1 and CDR2 (germline): KGHSH, LQKENI. The CDR3 is made up of 15 amino acids. The CDR3 region is CASSPPGQYNSPLHF. The CDR3 DNA sequence: TGTGCCAGCTCACCACCGGGACAGTATAATTCACCCCTCCACTTT.

The chain is built from TRBV30 and TRBJ1-6; tentative D call: TRBD1 (5 bases). Trimming pared 1 base from V and 7 bases from J, leaving 17 bases between. This CDR3 is built from 16 residues. Germline CDR1 is GTSNPN and CDR2 is SVGIG (reference sequence). In DNA form, the CDR3 reads TGTGCCTGGAGTGGGGCGGGGGTGGGGCCGAATTCACCCCTCCACTTT. It encodes CAWSGAGVGPNSPLHF.

The chain recombines TRBV5-6 with TRBJ2-5; 9 bases agree with TRBD1. Germline assignment: CDR1 SGHDT and CDR2 YYEEEE. CDR3 length equals 15 residues. The trim removed 4 bases at V and 1 base at J, leaving 5 bases unmatched. CDR3: CASSPRDRAQETQYF. CDR3 sequence (DNA): TGTGCCAGCAGCCCCCGGGACAGGGCCCAAGAGACCCAGTACTTC.